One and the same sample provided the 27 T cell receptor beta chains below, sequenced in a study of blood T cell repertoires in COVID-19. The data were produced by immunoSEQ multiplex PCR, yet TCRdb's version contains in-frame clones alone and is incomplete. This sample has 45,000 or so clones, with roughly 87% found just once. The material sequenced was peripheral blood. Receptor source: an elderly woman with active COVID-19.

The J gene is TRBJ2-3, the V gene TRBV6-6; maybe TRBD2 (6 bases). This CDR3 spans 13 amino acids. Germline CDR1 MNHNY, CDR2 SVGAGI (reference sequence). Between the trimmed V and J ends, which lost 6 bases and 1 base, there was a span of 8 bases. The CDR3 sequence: CASRGTGTDTQYF. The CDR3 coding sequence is TGTGCCAGCAGGGGGACTGGCACAGATACGCAGTATTTT.

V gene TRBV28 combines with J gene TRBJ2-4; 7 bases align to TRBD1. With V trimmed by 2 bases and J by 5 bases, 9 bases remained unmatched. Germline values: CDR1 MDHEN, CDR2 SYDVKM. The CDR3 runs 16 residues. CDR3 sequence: CASSLGLQGYQNIQYF. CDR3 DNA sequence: TGTGCCAGCAGTTTAGGCCTACAGGGGTACCAAAACATTCAGTACTTC.

CDR3 coding DNA: TGTGCCTCCTACAGGGGGAACTATGGCTACACCTTC. Amino acids: CASYRGNYGYTF. The chain carries TRBV30 and TRBJ1-2; 8 nucleotides line up with TRBD1. This CDR3 is 12 amino acids long. The germline V gene has CDR1 GTSNPN and CDR2 SVGIG (reference sequence). Losses at the gene ends were 7 bases for V and 2 bases for J; bases not matched to a gene: 3.

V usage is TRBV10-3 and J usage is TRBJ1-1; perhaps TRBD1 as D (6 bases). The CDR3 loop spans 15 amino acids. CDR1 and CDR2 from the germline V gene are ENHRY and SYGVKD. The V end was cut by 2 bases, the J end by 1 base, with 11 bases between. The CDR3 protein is CAISEVAGENTEAFF. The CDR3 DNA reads TGTGCCATCAGTGAGGTCGCAGGGGAGAACACTGAAGCTTTCTTT.

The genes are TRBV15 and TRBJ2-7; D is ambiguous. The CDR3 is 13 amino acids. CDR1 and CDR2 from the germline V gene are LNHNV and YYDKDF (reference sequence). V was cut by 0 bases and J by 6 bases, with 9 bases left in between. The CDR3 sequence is CATSRDVASEQYF. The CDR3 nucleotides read TGTGCCACCAGCAGAGATGTGGCATCCGAGCAGTACTTC.

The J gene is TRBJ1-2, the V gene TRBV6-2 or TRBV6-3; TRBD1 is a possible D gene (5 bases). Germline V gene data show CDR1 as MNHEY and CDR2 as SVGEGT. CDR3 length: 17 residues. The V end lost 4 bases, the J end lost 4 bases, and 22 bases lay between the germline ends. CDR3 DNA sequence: TGTGCCAGCAGTTCATCACTCGGCGACAGCTCAAGCTATGGCTACACCTTC. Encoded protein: CASSSSLGDSSSYGYTF.

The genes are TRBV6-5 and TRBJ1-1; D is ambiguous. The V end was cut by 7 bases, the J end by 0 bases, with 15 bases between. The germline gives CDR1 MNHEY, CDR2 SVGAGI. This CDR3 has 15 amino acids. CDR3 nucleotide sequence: TGTGCCAGCATCTTTAGCGGCAGCATGAACACTGAAGCTTTCTTT. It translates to CASIFSGSMNTEAFF.

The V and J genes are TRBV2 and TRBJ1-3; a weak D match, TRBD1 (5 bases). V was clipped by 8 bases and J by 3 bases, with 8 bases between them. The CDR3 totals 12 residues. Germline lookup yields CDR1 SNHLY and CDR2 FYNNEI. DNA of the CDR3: TGTGCCAGCCTGGGGGGTGGAAACACCATATATTTT. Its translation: CASLGGGNTIYF.

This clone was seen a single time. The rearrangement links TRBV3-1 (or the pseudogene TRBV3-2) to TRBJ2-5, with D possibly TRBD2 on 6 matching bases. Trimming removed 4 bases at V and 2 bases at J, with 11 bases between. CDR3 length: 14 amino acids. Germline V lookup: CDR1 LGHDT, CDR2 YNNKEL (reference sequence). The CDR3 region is CASSRVGGQETQYF. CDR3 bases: TGTGCCAGCAGCCGCGTCGGGGGTCAAGAGACCCAGTACTTC.

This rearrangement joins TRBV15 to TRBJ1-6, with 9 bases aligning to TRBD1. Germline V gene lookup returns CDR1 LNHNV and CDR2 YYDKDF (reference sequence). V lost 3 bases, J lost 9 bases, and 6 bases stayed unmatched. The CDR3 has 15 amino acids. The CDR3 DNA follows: TGTGCCACCAGCAGCTTGGGACAGGGAGGTTCACCCCTCCACTTT. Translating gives CATSSLGQGGSPLHF.

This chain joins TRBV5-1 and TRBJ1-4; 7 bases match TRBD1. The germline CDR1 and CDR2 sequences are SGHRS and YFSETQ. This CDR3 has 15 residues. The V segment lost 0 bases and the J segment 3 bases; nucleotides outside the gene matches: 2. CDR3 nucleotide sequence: TGCGCCAGCAGCTTGGCCGGACAGGCTAATGAAAAACTGTTTTTT. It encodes CASSLAGQANEKLFF.

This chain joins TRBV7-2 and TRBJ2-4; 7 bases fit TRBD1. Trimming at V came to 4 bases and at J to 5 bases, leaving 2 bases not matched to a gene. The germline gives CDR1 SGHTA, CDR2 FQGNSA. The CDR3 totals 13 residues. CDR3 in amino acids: CASSSTGENIQYF. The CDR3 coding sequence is TGTGCCAGCAGCTCTACAGGGGAAAACATTCAGTACTTC.

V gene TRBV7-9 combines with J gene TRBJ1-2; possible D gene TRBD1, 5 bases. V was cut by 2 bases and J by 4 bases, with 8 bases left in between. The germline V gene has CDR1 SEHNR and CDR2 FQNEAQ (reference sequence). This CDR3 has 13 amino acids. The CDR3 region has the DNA TGTGCCAGCAGCTTACAGGGAGGCTATGGCTACACCTTC. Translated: CASSLQGGYGYTF.

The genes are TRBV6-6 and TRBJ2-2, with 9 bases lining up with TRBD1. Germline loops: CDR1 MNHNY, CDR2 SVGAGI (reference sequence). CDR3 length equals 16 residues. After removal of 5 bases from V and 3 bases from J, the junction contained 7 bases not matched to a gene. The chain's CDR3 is CASSTRDRVDTGELFF. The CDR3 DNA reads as TGTGCCAGCAGTACCCGGGACAGGGTAGACACCGGGGAGCTGTTTTTT.

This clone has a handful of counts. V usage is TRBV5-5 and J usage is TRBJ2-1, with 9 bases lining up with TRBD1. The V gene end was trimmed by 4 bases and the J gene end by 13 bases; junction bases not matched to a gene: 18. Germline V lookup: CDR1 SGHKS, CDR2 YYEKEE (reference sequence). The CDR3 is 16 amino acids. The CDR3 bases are TGTGCCAGCAGCCCGACCACCGGGACAGGGTACGGTCGTCAGTTCTTC. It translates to CASSPTTGTGYGRQFF.

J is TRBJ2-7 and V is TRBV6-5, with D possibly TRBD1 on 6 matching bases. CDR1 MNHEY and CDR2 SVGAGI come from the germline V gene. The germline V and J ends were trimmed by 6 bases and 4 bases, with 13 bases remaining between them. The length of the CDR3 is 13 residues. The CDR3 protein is CASSVVRGYEQYF. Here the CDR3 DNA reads TGTGCCAGCAGCGTCGTCAGGGGATACGAGCAGTACTTC.

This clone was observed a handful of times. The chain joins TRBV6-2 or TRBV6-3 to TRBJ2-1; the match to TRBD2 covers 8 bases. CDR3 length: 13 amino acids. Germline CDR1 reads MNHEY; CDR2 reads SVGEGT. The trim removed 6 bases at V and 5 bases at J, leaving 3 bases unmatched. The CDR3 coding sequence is TGTGCCAGCAGCCTAGCGGGTCACAATGAGCAGTTCTTC. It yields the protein CASSLAGHNEQFF.

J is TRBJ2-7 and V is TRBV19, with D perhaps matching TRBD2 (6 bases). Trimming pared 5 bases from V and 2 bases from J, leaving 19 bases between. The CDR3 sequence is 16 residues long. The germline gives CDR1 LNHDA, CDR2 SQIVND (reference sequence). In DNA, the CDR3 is TGTGCCAGTAGTCCAGGGACTCCCCCACGTCCCTACGAGCAGTACTTC. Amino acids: CASSPGTPPRPYEQYF. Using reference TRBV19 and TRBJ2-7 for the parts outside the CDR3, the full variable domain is DGGITQSPKYLFRKEGQNVTLSCEQNLNHDAMYWYRQDPGQGLRLIYYSQIVNDFQKGDIAEGYSVSREKKESFPLTVTSAQKNPTAFYLCASSPGTPPRPYEQYFGPGTRLTVT.

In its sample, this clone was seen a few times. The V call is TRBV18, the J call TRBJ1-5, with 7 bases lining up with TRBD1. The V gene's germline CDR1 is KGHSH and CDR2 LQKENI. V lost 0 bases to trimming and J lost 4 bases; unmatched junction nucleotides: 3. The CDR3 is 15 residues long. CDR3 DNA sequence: TGTGCCAGCTCACCACCAGACAGGGTTAATCAGCCCCAGCATTTT. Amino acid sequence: CASSPPDRVNQPQHF.

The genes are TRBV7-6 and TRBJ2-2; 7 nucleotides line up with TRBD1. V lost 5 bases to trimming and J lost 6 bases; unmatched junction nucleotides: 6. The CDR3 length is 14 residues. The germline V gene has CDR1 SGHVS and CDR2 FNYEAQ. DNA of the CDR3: TGTGCCAGCAGCAAGTACGACAGGGCCGGGGAGCTGTTTTTT. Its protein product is CASSKYDRAGELFF.

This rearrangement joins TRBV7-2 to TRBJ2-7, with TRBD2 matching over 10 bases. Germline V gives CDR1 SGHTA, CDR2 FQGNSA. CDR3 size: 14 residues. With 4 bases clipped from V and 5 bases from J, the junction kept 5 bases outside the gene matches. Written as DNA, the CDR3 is TGTGCCAGCAGCTCCGTAGCGGGGGGCCACGAGCAGTACTTC. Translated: CASSSVAGGHEQYF. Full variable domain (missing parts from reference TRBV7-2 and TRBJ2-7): GAGVSQSPSNKVTEKGKDVELRCDPISGHTALYWYRQSLGQGLEFLIYFQGNSAPDKSGLPSDRFSAERTGGSVSTLTIQRTQQEDSAVYLCASSSVAGGHEQYFGPGTRLTVT.

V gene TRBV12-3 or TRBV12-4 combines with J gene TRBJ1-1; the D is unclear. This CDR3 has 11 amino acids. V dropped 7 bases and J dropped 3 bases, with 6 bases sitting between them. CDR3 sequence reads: CASTSHTEAFF. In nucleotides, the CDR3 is TGTGCCAGCACTTCCCACACTGAAGCTTTCTTT.

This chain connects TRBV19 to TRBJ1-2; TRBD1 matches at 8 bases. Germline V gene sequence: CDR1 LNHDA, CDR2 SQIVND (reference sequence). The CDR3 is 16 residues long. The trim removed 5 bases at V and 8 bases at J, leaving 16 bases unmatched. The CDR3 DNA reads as TGTGCCAGTAGTTCACCACTCCGGGACAGGCTTTGGGGCTACACCTTC. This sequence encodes CASSSPLRDRLWGYTF.

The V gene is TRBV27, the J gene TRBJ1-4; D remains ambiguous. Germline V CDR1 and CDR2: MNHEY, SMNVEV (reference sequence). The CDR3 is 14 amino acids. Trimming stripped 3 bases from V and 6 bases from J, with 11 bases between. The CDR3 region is CASSFYGRDEKLFF. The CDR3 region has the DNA TGTGCCAGCAGTTTTTATGGGCGCGATGAAAAACTGTTTTTT.

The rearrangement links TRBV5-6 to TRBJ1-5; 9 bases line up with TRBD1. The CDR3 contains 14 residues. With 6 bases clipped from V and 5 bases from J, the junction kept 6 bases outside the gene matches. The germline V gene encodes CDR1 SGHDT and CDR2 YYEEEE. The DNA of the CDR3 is TGTGCCAGCACGCGACAGGGGGAACATCAGCCCCAGCATTTT. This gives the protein CASTRQGEHQPQHF.

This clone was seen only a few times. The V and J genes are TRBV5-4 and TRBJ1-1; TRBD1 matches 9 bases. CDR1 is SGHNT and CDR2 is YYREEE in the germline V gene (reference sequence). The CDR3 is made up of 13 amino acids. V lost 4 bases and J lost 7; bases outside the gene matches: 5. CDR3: CASSRDRVDEAFF. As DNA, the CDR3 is TGTGCCAGCAGCAGGGACAGGGTTGATGAAGCTTTCTTT.

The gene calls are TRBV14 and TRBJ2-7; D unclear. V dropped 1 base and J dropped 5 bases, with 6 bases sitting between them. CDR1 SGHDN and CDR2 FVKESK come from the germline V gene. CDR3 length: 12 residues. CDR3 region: CASSQGHNEQYF. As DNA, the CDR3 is TGTGCCAGCAGCCAAGGACATAACGAGCAGTACTTC.